Each of the 11 T cell receptor beta chains below was sequenced from the same sample in a study of cytomegalovirus exposure and HLA in healthy donors. The PCR contained 60 Vbeta and 13 Jbeta primers. Sequencing was performed with immunoSEQ multiplex PCR; in TCRdb, only in-frame clones are kept and a portion is missing. The sample gives over 200,000 clones, roughly 70% of which show up once; 1.5% to 2% is in the top ten. Sequencing used PBMCs. The receptors derive from a woman aged 25 to 39 in good health and CMV-seronegative.

The CDR3 DNA is TGTGCCAGCAGCTTAGCTTGGTTGACAGCAAATAACACCGGGGAGCTGTTTTTT. Protein: CASSLAWLTANNTGELFF. The V gene is TRBV7-9, the J gene TRBJ2-2; a weak D match, TRBD1 (5 bases). Trimming removed 0 bases at V and 2 bases at J, with 16 bases between. CDR3 length: 18 amino acids. Germline CDR1 and CDR2: SEHNR and FQNEAQ (reference sequence).

This clone occurred a few times. The chain uses TRBV5-4 and TRBJ2-1; D remains ambiguous. Germline values: CDR1 SGHNT, CDR2 YYREEE (reference sequence). CDR3 size: 13 residues. The V end lost 2 bases, the J end lost 3 bases, and 6 bases lay between the germline ends. CDR3 coding DNA: TGTGCCAGCAGCTTAAACTTCTACAATGAGCAGTTCTTC. Protein: CASSLNFYNEQFF.

The chain employs TRBV6-1 and TRBJ2-5; 8 bases line up with TRBD2. The CDR3 loop spans 14 amino acids. V shed 4 bases and J 3 bases; nucleotides not matched to a gene: 4. Looked up from germline, CDR1 is MNHNS and CDR2 is SASEGT. CDR3 DNA sequence: TGTGCCAGCAGTGGGACTAGCTACAAAGAGACCCAGTACTTC. It yields the protein CASSGTSYKETQYF.

The chain links TRBV19 to TRBJ2-7, with D tentatively TRBD2 (5 bases). This CDR3 spans 13 amino acids. The V end lost 5 bases, the J end lost 4 bases, and 12 bases lay between the germline ends. Germline loops: CDR1 LNHDA, CDR2 SQIVND (reference sequence). The CDR3 protein is CASSLASRYEQYF. Written as DNA, the CDR3 is TGTGCCAGTAGTCTCGCTAGCAGATACGAGCAGTACTTC.

As concerns this clone: The conserved phenylalanine or tryptophan is not found at the CDR3 terminus, so this likely reflects a read error. The chain links TRBV6-5 to TRBJ2-7, with 7 bases lining up with TRBD2. V gave up 4 bases and J gave up 5 bases; unmatched junction bases: 8. The CDR3 is made up of 14 amino acids. Germline V gene lookup returns CDR1 MNHEY and CDR2 SVGAGI. CDR3 amino acids: CASSWGGGGNEQYL. The CDR3 DNA reads as TGTGCCAGCAGTTGGGGCGGGGGAGGGAACGAGCAGTACCTC.

The rearrangement links TRBV6-5 to TRBJ2-5; no clear D gene. Germline CDR1 reads MNHEY; CDR2 reads SVGAGI. Between the trimmed V and J ends, which lost 5 bases and 1 base, there was a span of 8 bases. The CDR3 sequence is 13 residues long. CDR3 sequence: CASSEQPQETQYF. In DNA form, the CDR3 reads TGTGCCAGCAGTGAACAGCCCCAAGAGACCCAGTACTTC.

The chain couples TRBV6-5 to TRBJ1-4; possible D gene TRBD1, 5 bases. Trimming pared 7 bases from V and 7 bases from J, leaving 19 bases between. The germline V gene has CDR1 MNHEY and CDR2 SVGAGI. The CDR3 is 15 amino acids. The DNA for the CDR3 is TGTGCCAGCACCCGGACAATCGGGAGTGGTGAAAAACTGTTTTTT. This gives the protein CASTRTIGSGEKLFF.

This clone was seen only once. Here the CDR3 reads CASSLNTGGSSYNEQFF. The CDR3 DNA reads as TGTGCCAGCAGCTTAAATACAGGGGGCAGTTCCTACAATGAGCAGTTCTTC. The V and J genes are TRBV13 and TRBJ2-1; 9 bases fit TRBD1. The V segment lost 2 bases and the J segment 1 base; nucleotides outside the gene matches: 6. Germline-derived CDR1 and CDR2 are PRHDT and FYEKMQ (reference sequence). This CDR3 region has 17 residues.

V and J are TRBV30 and TRBJ1-2; the match to TRBD1 covers 7 bases. With V trimmed by 5 bases and J by 2 bases, 5 bases remained unmatched. CDR1 and CDR2 from the germline V gene are GTSNPN and SVGIG (reference sequence). CDR3 length: 13 residues. The CDR3 loop reads CAWAPTGNYGYTF. The CDR3 DNA is TGTGCCTGGGCCCCGACAGGGAACTATGGCTACACCTTC. The whole variable domain, filled in from reference TRBV30 and TRBJ1-2, reads SQTIHQWPATLVQPVGSPLSLECTVEGTSNPNLYWYRQAAGRGLQLLFYSVGIGQISSEVPQNLSASRPQDRQFILSSKKLLLSDSGFYLCAWAPTGNYGYTFGSGTRLTVV.

This chain joins TRBV7-9 and TRBJ1-1, with 9 bases lining up with TRBD1. The CDR3 totals 15 residues. The germline V gene encodes CDR1 SEHNR and CDR2 FQNEAQ (reference sequence). V trimming: 5 bases; J trimming: 4 bases; junction bases outside the gene matches: 8. DNA of the CDR3: TGTGCCAGCAGCCTGGGACAGGGTGGTATCACTGAAGCTTTCTTT. Translating it yields CASSLGQGGITEAFF.

This chain uses TRBV10-3 with TRBJ2-3, with D tentatively TRBD2 (5 bases). The germline V and J ends were trimmed by 10 bases and 1 base, with 15 bases remaining between them. Per germline, CDR1 ENHRY and CDR2 SYGVKD. The CDR3 has 14 amino acids. CDR3 in DNA: TGTGCCAACGCAGTGAGGGAAGGCACAGATACGCAGTATTTT. Translated, it gives CANAVREGTDTQYF.